The present T cell receptor (beta chain) was sequenced within a study of T-cell reconstitution after alpha-beta-depleted transplantation in children. Overall study results and limits: Alpha-beta T cells about two months after transplant reportedly derived from several hundred expanded graft clones. One year post-transplant, T-cell counts and diversity were largely derived from T cells produced anew.

The V end was cut by 2 bases, the J end by 2 bases, with 12 bases between. Germline V gives CDR1 SGHNT, CDR2 YYREEE (reference sequence). CDR3 size: 15 residues. Construction of the TCRbeta library involved unique molecular identifiers. MiXCR, run by TCRdb on the PCR reads, gives a single entry per CDR3 protein. The table has about 290,000 distinct CDR3 sequences, 7.5% to 9% seen once. About this clonotype itself: Antigen specificity is unknown.

The material was peripheral blood, obtained 360 days after TCRalphabeta/CD19-depleted stem cell transplant. The V call is TRBV5-4, the J call TRBJ2-3; D tentatively fits TRBD1 or TRBD2 (6 bases each). The TCR comes from a female patient aged 2-9 years who had a stem cell transplant for Fanconi anemia, so the T cells may come from the graft donor. In nucleotides, the CDR3 is TGTGCCAGCAGCTTTGGGGGGCGTGTCACAGATACGCAGTATTTT. It yields the protein CASSFGGRVTDTQYF.